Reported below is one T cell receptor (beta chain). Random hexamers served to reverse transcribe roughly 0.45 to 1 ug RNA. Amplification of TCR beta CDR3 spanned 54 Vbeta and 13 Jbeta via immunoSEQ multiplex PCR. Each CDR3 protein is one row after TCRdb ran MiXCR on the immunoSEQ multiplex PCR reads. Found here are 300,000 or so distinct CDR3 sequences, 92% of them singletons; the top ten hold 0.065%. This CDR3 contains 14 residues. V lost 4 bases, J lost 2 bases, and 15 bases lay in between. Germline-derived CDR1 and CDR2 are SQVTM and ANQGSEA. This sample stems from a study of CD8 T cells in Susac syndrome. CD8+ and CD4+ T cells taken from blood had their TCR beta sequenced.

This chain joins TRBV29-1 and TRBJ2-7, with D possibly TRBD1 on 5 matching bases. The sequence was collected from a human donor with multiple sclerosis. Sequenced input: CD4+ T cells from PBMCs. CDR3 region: CSVASRQGPYEQYF. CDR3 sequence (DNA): TGCAGCGTTGCCTCCCGGCAGGGCCCCTACGAGCAGTACTTC.